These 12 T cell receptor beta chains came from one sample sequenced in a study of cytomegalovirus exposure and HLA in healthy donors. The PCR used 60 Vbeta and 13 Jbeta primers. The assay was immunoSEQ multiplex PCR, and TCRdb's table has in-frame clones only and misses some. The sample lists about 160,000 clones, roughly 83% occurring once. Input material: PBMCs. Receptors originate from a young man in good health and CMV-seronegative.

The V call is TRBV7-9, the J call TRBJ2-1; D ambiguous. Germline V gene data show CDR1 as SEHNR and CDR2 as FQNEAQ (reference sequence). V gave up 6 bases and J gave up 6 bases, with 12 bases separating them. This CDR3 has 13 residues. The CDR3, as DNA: TGTGCCAGCAGACCCCGAAACGGCAATGAGCAGTTCTTC. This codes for CASRPRNGNEQFF.

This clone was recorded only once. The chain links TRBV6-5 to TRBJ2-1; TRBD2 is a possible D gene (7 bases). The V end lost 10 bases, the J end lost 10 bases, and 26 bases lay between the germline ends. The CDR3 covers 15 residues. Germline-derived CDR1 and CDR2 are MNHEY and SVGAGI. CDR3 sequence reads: CATRGGAGRGGEQFF. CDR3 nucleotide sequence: TGTGCCACAAGGGGGGGTGCCGGGCGCGGCGGGGAGCAGTTCTTC.

CDR3 coding DNA: TGTGCCAGCAGTCCCAGCAGGGGAGACACAGATACGCAGTATTTT. Translating it yields CASSPSRGDTDTQYF. This rearrangement joins TRBV28 to TRBJ2-3; D possibly corresponds to TRBD1 (6 bases). This CDR3 has 15 amino acids. The V gene's germline CDR1 is MDHEN and CDR2 SYDVKM. Trimming stripped 5 bases from V and 2 bases from J, with 14 bases between.

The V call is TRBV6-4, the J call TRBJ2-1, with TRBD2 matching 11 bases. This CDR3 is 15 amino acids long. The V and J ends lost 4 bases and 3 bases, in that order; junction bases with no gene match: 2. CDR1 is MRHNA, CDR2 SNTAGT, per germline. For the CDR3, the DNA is TGTGCCAGCAGTGCCGGGACTAGCGGCTACAATGAGCAGTTCTTC. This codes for CASSAGTSGYNEQFF.

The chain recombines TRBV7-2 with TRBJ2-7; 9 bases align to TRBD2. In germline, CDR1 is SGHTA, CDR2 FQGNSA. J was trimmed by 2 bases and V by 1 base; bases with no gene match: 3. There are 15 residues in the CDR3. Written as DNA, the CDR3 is TGTGCCAGCAGCTTAGTTGCGGGAGGGCCCTACGAGCAGTACTTC. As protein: CASSLVAGGPYEQYF.

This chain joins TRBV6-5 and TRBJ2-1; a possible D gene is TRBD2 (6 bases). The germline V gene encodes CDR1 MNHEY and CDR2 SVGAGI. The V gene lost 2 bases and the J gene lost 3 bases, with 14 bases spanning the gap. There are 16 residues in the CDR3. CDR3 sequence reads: CASSYLGTGVYNEQFF. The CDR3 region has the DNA TGTGCCAGCAGTTACCTGGGGACGGGAGTCTACAATGAGCAGTTCTTC.

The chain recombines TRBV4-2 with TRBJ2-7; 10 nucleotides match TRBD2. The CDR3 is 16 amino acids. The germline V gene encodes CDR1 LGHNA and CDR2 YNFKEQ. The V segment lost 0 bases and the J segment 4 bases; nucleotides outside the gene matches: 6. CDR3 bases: TGTGCCAGCAGCCAAGAGGGGTCTAGCGGGGGATACGAGCAGTACTTC. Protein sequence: CASSQEGSSGGYEQYF.

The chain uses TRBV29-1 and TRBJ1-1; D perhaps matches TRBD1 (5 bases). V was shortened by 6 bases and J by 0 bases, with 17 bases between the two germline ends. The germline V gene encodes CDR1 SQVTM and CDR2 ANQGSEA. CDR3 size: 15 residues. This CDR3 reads CSVGLRRAMNTEAFF. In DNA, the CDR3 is TGCAGCGTGGGACTCCGACGGGCGATGAACACTGAAGCTTTCTTT.

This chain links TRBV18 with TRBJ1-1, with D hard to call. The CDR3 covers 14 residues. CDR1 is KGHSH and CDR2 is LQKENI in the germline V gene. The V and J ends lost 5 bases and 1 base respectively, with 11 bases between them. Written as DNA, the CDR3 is TGTGCCAGCTCATCATCTGGGAGGAACACTGAAGCTTTCTTT. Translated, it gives CASSSSGRNTEAFF. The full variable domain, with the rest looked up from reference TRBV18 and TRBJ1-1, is NAGVMQNPRHLVRRRGQEARLRCSPMKGHSHVYWYRQLPEEGLKFMVYLQKENIIDESGMPKERFSAEFPKEGPSILRIQQVVRGDSAAYFCASSSSGRNTEAFFGQGTRLTVV.

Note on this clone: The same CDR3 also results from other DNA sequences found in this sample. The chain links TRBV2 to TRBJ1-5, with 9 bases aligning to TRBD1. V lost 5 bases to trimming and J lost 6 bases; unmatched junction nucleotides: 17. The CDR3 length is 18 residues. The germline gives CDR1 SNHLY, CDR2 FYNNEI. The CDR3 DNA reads TGTGCCAGCAGTCAATCCGGGACAGGGACTAGTATCGGTCAGCCCCAGCATTTT. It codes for CASSQSGTGTSIGQPQHF.

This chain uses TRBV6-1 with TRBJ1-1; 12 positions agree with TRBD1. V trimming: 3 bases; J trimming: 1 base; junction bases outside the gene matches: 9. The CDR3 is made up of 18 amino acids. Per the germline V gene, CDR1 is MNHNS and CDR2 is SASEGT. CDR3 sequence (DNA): TGTGCCAGCAGTGAGGGACAGGGGGCGGGCATGAGGAACACTGAAGCTTTCTTT. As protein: CASSEGQGAGMRNTEAFF.

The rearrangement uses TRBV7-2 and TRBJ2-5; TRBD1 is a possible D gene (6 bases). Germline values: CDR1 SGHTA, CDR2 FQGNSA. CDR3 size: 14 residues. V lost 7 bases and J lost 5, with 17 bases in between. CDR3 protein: CASTFRGSGETQYF. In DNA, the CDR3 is TGTGCCAGCACCTTCAGGGGTTCGGGTGAGACCCAGTACTTC.